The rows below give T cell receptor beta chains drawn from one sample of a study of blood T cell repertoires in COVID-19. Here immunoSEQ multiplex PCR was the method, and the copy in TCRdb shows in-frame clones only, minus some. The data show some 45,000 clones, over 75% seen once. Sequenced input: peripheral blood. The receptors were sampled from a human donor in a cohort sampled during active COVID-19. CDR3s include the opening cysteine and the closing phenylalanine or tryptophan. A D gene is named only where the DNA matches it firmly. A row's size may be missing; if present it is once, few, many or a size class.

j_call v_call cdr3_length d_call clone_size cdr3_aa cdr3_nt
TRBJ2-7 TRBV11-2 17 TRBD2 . CASSRTWASGASYEQYF TGTGCCAGCAGTCGCACCTGGGCTAGCGGGGCTTCCTACGAGCAGTACTTC
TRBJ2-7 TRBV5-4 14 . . CASRFAGGPGEQYF TGTGCCAGCCGTTTTGCAGGGGGGCCGGGCGAGCAGTACTTC
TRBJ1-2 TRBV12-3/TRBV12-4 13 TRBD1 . CASSLGQIYGYTF TGTGCCAGCAGTCTGGGACAGATCTATGGCTACACCTTC
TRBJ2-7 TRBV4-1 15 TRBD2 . CASSRTSGSHSEQYF TGCGCCAGCAGCCGAACTAGCGGGAGCCACTCCGAGCAGTACTTC
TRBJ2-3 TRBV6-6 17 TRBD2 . CASSRRLAASSIDTQYF TGTGCCAGCAGTCGGCGACTAGCGGCGAGCAGTATCGATACGCAGTATTTT
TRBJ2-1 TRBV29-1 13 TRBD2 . CSIGTSGSNEQFF TGCAGCATCGGGACTAGCGGGAGCAATGAGCAGTTCTTC
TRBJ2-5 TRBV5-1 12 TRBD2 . CASSLGREDLYF TGCGCCAGCAGCTTAGGGCGGGAGGACCTGTACTTC
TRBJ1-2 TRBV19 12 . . CASSIRSYGYTF TGTGCCAGTAGTATACGCAGCTATGGCTACACCTTC
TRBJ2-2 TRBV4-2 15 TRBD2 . CASSALAGDTGELFF TGTGCCAGCAGCGCACTAGCGGGAGACACCGGGGAGCTGTTTTTT
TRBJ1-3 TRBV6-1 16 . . CASSEVGASSGNTIYF TGTGCCAGCAGTGAAGTCGGTGCTAGCTCTGGAAACACCATATATTTT
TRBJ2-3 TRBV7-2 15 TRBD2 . CASSLAGGYTDTQYF TGTGCCAGCAGCCTAGCGGGAGGGTACACAGATACGCAGTATTTT
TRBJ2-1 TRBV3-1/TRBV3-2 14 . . CASSQDPGGGEQFF TGTGCCAGCAGCCAAGATCCGGGGGGCGGCGAGCAGTTCTTC
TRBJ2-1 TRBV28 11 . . CASSSRDEQFF TGTGCCAGCAGTTCGCGGGATGAGCAGTTCTTC
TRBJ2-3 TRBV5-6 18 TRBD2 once CASSSIGTSGVSTDTQYF TGTGCCAGCAGCTCTATCGGGACTAGCGGGGTTAGCACAGATACGCAGTATTTT
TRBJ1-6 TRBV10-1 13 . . CASNGQPNSPLHF TGCGCCAGCAACGGACAACCAAATTCACCCCTCCACTTT
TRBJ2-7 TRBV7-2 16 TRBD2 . CASSPYGLAGTYEQYF TGTGCCAGCAGCCCATATGGACTAGCGGGAACCTACGAGCAGTACTTC
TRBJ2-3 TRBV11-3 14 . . CASKEGTGTDTQYF TGTGCCAGCAAGGAGGGAACCGGCACAGATACGCAGTATTTT
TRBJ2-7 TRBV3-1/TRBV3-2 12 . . CASSFSSYEQYF TGTGCCAGCAGCTTTAGCTCCTACGAGCAGTACTTC
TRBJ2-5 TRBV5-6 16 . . CASILSGEAGQETQYF TGTGCCAGCATCCTTTCCGGGGAAGCCGGACAAGAGACCCAGTACTTC
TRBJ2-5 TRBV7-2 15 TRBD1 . CASSLGQGSIETQYF TGTGCCAGCAGCTTAGGACAGGGGAGTATTGAGACCCAGTACTTC
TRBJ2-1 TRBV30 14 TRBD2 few CASQPGLAAVGQFF TGTGCCTCCCAGCCGGGACTAGCGGCCGTTGGGCAGTTCTTC
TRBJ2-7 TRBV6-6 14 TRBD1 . CASSYGQGAYEQYF TGTGCCAGCAGTTACGGGCAGGGGGCTTACGAGCAGTACTTC
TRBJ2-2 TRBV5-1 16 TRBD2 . CASSLLAGENTGELFF TGCGCCAGCAGCTTACTAGCGGGAGAAAACACCGGGGAGCTGTTTTTT
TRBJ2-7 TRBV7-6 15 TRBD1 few CASSSEGGTGPEQYF TGTGCCAGCAGCTCCGAAGGGGGGACAGGGCCCGAGCAGTACTTC
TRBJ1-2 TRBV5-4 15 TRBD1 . CASSPGQGPLYGYTF TGTGCCAGCAGCCCGGGACAGGGACCTCTCTATGGCTACACCTTC
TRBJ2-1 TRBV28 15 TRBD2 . CASKGPSGRYNEQFF TGTGCCAGCAAAGGGCCTAGCGGGAGGTACAATGAGCAGTTCTTC
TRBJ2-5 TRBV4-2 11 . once CASSQRGTQYF TGTGCCAGCAGCCAACGAGGGACCCAGTACTTC
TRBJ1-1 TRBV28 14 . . CASSLAGMNTEAFF TGTGCCAGCAGTTTAGCAGGGATGAACACTGAAGCTTTCTTT
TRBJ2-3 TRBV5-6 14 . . CASSRETRTDTQYF TGTGCCAGCAGCCGGGAGACTCGCACAGATACGCAGTATTTT
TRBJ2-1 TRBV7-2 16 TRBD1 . CASSRLGQGADNEQFF TGTGCCAGCAGCCGCCTGGGACAGGGGGCTGATAATGAGCAGTTCTTC
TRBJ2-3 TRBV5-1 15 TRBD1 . CASSGDRPGVDTQYF TGCGCCAGCAGCGGGGACAGGCCAGGGGTAGATACGCAGTATTTT
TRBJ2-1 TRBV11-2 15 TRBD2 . CASSSGLAGGNEQFF TGTGCCAGCAGCTCCGGACTAGCGGGAGGCAATGAGCAGTTCTTC
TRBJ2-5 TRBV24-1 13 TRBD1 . CATSVQGGETQYF TGTGCCACCAGTGTACAGGGGGGAGAGACCCAGTACTTC
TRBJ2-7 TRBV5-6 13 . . CASSSLVTYEQYF TGTGCCAGCAGCTCACTGGTTACCTACGAGCAGTACTTC
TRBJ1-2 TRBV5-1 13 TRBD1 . CASRTGLDYGYTF TGCGCCAGCCGGACAGGGCTCGACTATGGCTACACCTTC
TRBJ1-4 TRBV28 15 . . CASSKSEGGGEKLFF TGTGCCAGCAGCAAGAGTGAGGGAGGAGGCGAAAAACTGTTTTTT
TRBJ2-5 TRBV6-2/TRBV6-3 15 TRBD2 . CASSPLAGVGETQYF TGTGCCAGCAGCCCGTTAGCGGGAGTAGGGGAGACCCAGTACTTC
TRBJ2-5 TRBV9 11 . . CASGRGETQYF TGTGCCAGCGGTAGAGGCGAGACCCAGTACTTC
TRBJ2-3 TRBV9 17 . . CASSVGAASFSTDTQYF TGTGCCAGCAGCGTAGGGGCCGCTTCCTTTAGCACAGATACGCAGTATTTT
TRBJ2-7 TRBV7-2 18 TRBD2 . CASSLARTSVGTTYEQYF TGTGCCAGCAGCTTAGCGAGGACTAGCGTGGGGACAACCTACGAGCAGTACTTC
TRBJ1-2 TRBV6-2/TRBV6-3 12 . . CASSNPNESYTF TGTGCCAGCAGCAACCCCAATGAGAGCTACACCTTC
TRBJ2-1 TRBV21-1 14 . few CASSRKGGSVSQFF TGTGCCAGCAGCAGAAAAGGGGGTAGCGTCTCGCAGTTCTTC
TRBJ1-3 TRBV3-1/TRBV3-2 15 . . CASSQGVGAGNTIYF TGTGCCAGCAGCCAAGGGGTAGGGGCAGGAAACACCATATATTTT
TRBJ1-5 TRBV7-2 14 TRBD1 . CASSLAARGEPQHF TGTGCCAGCAGCTTAGCAGCCAGGGGGGAGCCCCAGCATTTT
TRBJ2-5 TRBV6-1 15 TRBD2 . CASSEASSGQETQYF TGTGCCAGCAGTGAAGCCTCTAGCGGCCAAGAGACCCAGTACTTC